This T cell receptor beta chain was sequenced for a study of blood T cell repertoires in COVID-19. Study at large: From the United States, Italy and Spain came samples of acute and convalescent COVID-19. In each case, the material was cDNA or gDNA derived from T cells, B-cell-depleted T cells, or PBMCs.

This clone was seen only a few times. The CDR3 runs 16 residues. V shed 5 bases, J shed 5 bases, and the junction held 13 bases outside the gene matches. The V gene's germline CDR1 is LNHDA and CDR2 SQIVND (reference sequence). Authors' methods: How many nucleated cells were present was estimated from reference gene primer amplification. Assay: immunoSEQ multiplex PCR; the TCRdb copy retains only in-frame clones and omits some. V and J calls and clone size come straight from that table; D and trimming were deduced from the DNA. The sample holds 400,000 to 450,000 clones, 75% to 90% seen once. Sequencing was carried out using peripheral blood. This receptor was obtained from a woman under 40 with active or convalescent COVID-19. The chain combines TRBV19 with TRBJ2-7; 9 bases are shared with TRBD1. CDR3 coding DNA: TGTGCCAGTAGTCTCGTTCTCGGACAGGGGTTAAACGAGCAGTACTTC. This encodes CASSLVLGQGLNEQYF. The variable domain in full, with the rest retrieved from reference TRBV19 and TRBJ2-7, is DGGITQSPKYLFRKEGQNVTLSCEQNLNHDAMYWYRQDPGQGLRLIYYSQIVNDFQKGDIAEGYSVSREKKESFPLTVTSAQKNPTAFYLCASSLVLGQGLNEQYFGPGTRLTVT.